This T cell receptor beta chain was sequenced during a study of T cells after yellow fever vaccination. The sample holds many counts of this clonotype. Template switching by 5'RACE produced TCR cDNA, adding a universal primer site and UMIs. TCRdb called the 5' RACE reads again in MiXCR, with one record for every CDR3 protein. The data show approximately 250,000 distinct CDR3 sequences, about 3.5% seen once. The length of the CDR3 is 17 residues. V was trimmed by 0 bases and J by 6 bases, leaving 21 bases between them. In germline, CDR1 is SGHRS, CDR2 YFSETQ. Sequencing used PBMCs, obtained 15 days after the yellow fever booster vaccination. The receptor was isolated from a man aged 18 to 29 who received the YFV17D yellow fever vaccine. The V call is TRBV5-1, the J call TRBJ1-2; tentative D call: TRBD1 (6 bases). CDR3 protein: CASSLGTTGPISDGYTF. The CDR3, as DNA: TGCGCCAGCAGCTTGGGTACCACAGGGCCGATTTCGGATGGCTACACCTTC.